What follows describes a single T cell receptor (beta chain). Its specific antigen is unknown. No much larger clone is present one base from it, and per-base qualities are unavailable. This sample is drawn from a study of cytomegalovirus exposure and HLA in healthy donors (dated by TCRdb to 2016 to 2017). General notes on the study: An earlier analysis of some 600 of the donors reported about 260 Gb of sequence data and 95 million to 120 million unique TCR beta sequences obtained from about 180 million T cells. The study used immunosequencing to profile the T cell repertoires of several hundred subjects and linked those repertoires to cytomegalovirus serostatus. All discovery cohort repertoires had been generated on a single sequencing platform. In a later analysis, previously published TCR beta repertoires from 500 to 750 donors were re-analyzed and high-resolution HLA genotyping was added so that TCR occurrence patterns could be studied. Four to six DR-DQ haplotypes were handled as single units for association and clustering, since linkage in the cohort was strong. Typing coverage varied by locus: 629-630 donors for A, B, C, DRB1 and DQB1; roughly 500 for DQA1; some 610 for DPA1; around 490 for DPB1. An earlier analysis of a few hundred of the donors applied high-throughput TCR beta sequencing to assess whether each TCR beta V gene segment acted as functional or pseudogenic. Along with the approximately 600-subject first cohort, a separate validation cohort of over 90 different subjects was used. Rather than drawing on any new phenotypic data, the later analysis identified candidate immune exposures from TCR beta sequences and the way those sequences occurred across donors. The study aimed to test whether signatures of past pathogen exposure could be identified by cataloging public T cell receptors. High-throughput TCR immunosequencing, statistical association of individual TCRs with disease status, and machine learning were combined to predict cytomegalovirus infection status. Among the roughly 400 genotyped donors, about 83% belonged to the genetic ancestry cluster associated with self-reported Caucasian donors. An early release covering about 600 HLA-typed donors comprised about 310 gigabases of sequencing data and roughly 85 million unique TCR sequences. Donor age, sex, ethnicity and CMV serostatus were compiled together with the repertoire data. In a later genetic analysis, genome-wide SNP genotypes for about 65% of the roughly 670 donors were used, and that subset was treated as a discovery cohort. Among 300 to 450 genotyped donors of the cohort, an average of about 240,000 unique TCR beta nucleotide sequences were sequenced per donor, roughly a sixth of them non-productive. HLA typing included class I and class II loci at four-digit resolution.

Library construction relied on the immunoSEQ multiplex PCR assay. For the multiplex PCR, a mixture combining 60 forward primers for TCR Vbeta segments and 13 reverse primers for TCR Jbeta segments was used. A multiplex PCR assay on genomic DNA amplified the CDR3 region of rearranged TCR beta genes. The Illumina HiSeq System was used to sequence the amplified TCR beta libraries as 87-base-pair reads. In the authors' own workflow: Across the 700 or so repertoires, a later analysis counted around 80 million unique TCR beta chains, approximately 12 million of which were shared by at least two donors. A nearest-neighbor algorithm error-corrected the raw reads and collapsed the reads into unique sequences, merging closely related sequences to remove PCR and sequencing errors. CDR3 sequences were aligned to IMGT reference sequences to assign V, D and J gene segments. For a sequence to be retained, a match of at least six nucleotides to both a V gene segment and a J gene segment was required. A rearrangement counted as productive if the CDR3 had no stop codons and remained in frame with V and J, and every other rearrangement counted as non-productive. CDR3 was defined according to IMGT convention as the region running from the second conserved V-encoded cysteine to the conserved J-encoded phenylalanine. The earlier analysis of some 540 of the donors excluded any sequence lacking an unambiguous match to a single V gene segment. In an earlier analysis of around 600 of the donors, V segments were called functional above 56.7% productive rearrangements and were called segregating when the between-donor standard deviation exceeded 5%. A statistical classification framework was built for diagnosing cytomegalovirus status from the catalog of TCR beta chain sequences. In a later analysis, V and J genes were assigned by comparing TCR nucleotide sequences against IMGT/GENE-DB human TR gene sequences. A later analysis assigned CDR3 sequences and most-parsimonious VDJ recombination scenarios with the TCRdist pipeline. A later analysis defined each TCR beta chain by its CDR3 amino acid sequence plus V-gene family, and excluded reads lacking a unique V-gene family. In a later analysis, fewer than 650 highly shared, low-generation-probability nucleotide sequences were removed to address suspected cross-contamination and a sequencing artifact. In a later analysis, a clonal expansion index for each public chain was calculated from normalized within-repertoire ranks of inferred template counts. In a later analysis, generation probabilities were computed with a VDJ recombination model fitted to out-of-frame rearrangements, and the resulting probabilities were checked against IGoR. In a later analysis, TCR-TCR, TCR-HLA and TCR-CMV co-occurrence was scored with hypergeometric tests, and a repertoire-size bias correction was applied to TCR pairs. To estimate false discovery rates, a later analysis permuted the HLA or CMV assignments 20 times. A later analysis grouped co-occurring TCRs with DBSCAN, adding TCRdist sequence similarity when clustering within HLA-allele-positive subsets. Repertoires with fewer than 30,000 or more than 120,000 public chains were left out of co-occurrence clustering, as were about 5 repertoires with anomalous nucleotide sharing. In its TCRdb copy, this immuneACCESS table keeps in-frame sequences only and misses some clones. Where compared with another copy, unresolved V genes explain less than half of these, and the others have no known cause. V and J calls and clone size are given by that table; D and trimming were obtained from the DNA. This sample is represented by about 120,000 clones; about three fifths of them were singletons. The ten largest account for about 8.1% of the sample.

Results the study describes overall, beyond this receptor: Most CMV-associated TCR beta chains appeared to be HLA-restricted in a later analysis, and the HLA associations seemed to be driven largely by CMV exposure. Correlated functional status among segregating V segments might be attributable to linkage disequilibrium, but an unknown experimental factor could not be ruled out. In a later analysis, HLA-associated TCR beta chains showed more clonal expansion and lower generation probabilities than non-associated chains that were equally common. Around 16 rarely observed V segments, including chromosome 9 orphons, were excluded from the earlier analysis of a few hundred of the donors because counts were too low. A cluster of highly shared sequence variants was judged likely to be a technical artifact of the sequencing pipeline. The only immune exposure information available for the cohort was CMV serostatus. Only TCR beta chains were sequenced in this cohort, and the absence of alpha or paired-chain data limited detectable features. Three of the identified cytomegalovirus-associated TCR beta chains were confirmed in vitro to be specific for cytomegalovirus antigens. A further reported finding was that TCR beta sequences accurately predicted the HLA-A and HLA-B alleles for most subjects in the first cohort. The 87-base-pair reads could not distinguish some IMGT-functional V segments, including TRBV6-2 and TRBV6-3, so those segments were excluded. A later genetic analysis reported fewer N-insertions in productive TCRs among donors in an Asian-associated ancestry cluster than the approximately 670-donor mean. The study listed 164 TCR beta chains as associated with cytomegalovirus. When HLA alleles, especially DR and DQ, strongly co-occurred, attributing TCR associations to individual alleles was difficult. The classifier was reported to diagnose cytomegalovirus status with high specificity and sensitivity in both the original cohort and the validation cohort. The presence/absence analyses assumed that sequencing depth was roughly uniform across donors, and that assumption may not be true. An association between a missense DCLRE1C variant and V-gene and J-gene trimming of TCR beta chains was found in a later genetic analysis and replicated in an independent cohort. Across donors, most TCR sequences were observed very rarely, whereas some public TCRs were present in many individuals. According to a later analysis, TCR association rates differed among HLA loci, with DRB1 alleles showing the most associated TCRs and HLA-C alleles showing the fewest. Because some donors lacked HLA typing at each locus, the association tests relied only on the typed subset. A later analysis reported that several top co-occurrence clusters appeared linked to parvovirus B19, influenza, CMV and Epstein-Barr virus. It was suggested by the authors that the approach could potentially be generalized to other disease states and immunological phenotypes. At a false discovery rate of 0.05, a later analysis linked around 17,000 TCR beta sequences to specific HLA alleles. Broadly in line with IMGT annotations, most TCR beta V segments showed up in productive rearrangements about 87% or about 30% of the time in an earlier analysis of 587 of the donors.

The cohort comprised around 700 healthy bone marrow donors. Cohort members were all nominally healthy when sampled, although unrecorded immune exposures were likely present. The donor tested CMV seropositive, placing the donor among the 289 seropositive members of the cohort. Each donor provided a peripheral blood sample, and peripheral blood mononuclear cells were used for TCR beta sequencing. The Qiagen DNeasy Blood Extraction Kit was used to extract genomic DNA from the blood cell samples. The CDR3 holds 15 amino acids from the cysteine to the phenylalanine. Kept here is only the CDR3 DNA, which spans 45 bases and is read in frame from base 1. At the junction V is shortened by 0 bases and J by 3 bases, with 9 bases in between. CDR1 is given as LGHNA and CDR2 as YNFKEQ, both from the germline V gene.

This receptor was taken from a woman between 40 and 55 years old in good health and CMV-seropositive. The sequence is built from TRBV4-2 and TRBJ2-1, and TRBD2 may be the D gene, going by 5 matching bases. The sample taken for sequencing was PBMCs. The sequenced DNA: TGTGCCAGCAGCCAAGAAGCGGAGCTCTACAATGAGCAGTTCTTC. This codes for CASSQEAELYNEQFF.